This T cell receptor (beta chain) comes out of a study of identical twins. Regarding the study as a whole: Memory repertoires lacked the insertion deficit that abundant cord blood beta clonotypes showed. Models underpredicted monozygotic twin sharing of out-of-frame TCR alpha.

The sample holds a few counts of this clonotype. The antigen is undetermined. TCRdb itself ran the 5' RACE reads through MiXCR, one entry per CDR3 protein. The sample consists of about 660,000 distinct CDR3 sequences, under 9% of them appearing once. These data also formed part of another study, on yellow fever vaccine responses in identical twins.

The sequenced sample was PBMCs. This sequence was found in a woman between 18 and 30 years old in good health.

The CDR3 sequence is CSAGPAYNEQFF. DNA for the CDR3: TGCAGTGCTGGACCGGCCTACAATGAGCAGTTCTTC. This sequence joins TRBV20-1 and TRBJ2-1; no clear D gene. V dropped 5 bases and J dropped 2 bases, with 7 bases sitting between them. Germline values: CDR1 DFQATT, CDR2 SNEGSKA (reference sequence). The CDR3 has 12 residues.